A selection of T cell receptor beta chains follows, all from one sample in a study of T cell responses to AZD1222 COVID-19 vaccine. Sequencing used immunoSEQ multiplex PCR; TCRdb keeps in-frame clones, though not all of them. The sample includes roughly 150,000 clones, 80% to 95% of them seen just once. The sample in question was peripheral blood, obtained on day 0 of AZD1222 vaccination. All receptors come from an adult in good health. The CDR3 runs from the conserved cysteine through the conserved F or W. The D gene is left open where the match is weak. Clone size is shown for a subset of rows, as once, few, many or a class of expanded clone.

TRBJ1-2 . TRBD1 14 TRBV28 TGTGCCAGCAGTTTAAGACAGGGGTATGATGGCTACACCTTC CASSLRQGYDGYTF
TRBJ1-1 . TRBD1 16 TRBV6-6 TGTGCCAGCAGTCATGACAGGGTTACTATGAACACTGAAGCTTTCTTT CASSHDRVTMNTEAFF
TRBJ1-6 once . 14 TRBV7-2 TGTGCCAGCAGCTTAGATGGGTATAATTCACCCCTCCACTTT CASSLDGYNSPLHF
TRBJ2-1 . TRBD1 13 TRBV30 TGTGCCTGGGACTCCGGACAGGGAAATGAGCAGTTCTTC CAWDSGQGNEQFF
TRBJ1-1 . . 12 TRBV3-1/TRBV3-2 TGTGCCAGCAGCCGGCTGAACACTGAAGCTTTCTTT CASSRLNTEAFF
TRBJ2-1 . . 16 TRBV11-2 TGTGCCAGCAGCTTAGATGGAGGGACGATCAACAATGAGCAGTTCTTC CASSLDGGTINNEQFF
TRBJ1-2 . TRBD1 16 TRBV6-2/TRBV6-3 TGTGCCAGCAGTTACGTACACAGGGGAACTAACTATGGCTACACCTTC CASSYVHRGTNYGYTF
TRBJ2-7 . . 15 TRBV4-1 TGCGCCAGCAGCCAAGGACTCGCTAGCTCCTACGAGCAGTACTTC CASSQGLASSYEQYF
TRBJ2-5 few . 12 TRBV27 TGTGCCAGCCCTCGGACGAAAGAGACCCAGTACTTC CASPRTKETQYF
TRBJ2-6 . TRBD2 18 TRBV7-2 TGTGCCAGCAGCTTAGCGGCGGCGGGAGTTACTGGGGCCAACGTCCTGACTTTC CASSLAAAGVTGANVLTF
TRBJ2-5 . TRBD2 15 TRBV10-1 TGCGCCAGCAGTGAGTCGGGACTATTAGTCACGGCCCAGTACTTC CASSESGLLVTAQYF
TRBJ1-2 . . 16 TRBV28 TGTGCCAGCAGTCCTCGGGCCGCGGGAAGGTTGTATGGCTACACCTTC CASSPRAAGRLYGYTF
TRBJ1-6 . . 16 TRBV19 TGTGCCAGTAGAGTATTCCACGACAGTTATAATTCACCCCTCCACTTT CASRVFHDSYNSPLHF
TRBJ2-5 . . 15 TRBV6-5 TGTGCCAGCAGTAATTCCGGGACATACCAAGACGCCCAGTACTTC CASSNSGTYQDAQYF
TRBJ2-3 . . 13 TRBV11-3 TGTGCCAGCAGCTTAGTTACGGGTGATACGCAGTATTTT CASSLVTGDTQYF
TRBJ1-5 . TRBD1 13 TRBV12-3/TRBV12-4 TGTGCCAGCAGGTACAGGGGGGATCAGCCCCAGCATTTT CASRYRGDQPQHF
TRBJ1-5 . . 13 TRBV24-1 TGTGCCACCAGTGATGGGACCTATCAGCCCCAGCATTTT CATSDGTYQPQHF
TRBJ1-1 . TRBD1 18 TRBV28 TGTGCCAGCAGTCCCGTTGGGAGGGGGCTGAGTCGGGACACTGAAGCTTTCTTT CASSPVGRGLSRDTEAFF
TRBJ1-4 . TRBD1 13 TRBV6-5 TGTGCCAGCAGGACAGGGATTGTGGGAAAACTGTTTTTT CASRTGIVGKLFF
TRBJ2-1 . TRBD2 16 TRBV9 TGTGCCAGCAGCCCTCTAGCGGGAGGGTCCTACAATGAGCAGTTCTTC CASSPLAGGSYNEQFF
TRBJ1-2 . . 18 TRBV10-3 TGTGCCATCAGCGGGGGGAAGGACCCTGGGAGAACTAACTATGGCTACACCTTC CAISGGKDPGRTNYGYTF
TRBJ2-7 . TRBD1 13 TRBV19 TGTGCCAGTAGTTCGACAGGGCTTCGCGAGCAGTACTTC CASSSTGLREQYF
TRBJ1-1 once . 15 TRBV7-9 TGTGCCAGCAGCCGCCGCGAGGGAGTGAACACTGAAGCTTTCTTT CASSRREGVNTEAFF
TRBJ1-1 . TRBD1 17 TRBV11-2 TGTGCCAGCAGCACCCTACAGGGGCCCTTCCTGAACACTGAAGCTTTCTTT CASSTLQGPFLNTEAFF
TRBJ1-4 . . 17 TRBV9 TGTGCCAGCAGCGTAGGGGCCGGGGGTAGTTGGAATGAAAAACTGTTTTTT CASSVGAGGSWNEKLFF
TRBJ1-2 . . 15 TRBV18 TGTGCCAGCTCACCAATCGGCGGAGAAAACTATGGCTACACCTTC CASSPIGGENYGYTF
TRBJ1-2 . . 15 TRBV7-9 TGTGCCAGCAGAGAAACCCCGGCGGGCATCTATGGCTACACCTTC CASRETPAGIYGYTF
TRBJ1-1 . . 15 TRBV18 TGTGCCAGCTCACCGAGGTGGGGGGAAAACACTGAAGCTTTCTTT CASSPRWGENTEAFF
TRBJ2-3 . TRBD2 18 TRBV4-1 TGCGCCAGCAGCCACAGCCAGTGGGGGGAGGGCGACACAGATACGCAGTATTTT CASSHSQWGEGDTDTQYF
TRBJ1-6 . TRBD1 15 TRBV15 TGTGCCACCAGCAGATCGGGACAGGAAGATTCACCCCTCCACTTT CATSRSGQEDSPLHF
TRBJ2-7 once . 12 TRBV5-1 TGCGCCAGCAGCTCGGGAACCTACGAGCAGTACTTC CASSSGTYEQYF
TRBJ1-5 once . 15 TRBV29-1 TGCAGCGTTGGCCAGGGGCTAGCGGAAGGACAGCCCCAGCATTTT CSVGQGLAEGQPQHF
TRBJ2-3 . TRBD2 18 TRBV28 TGTGCCAGCACCCCTCCCGAGGTTAGCGGGACTAGCACAGATACGCAGTATTTT CASTPPEVSGTSTDTQYF
TRBJ1-4 . . 13 TRBV29-1 TGCAGCGTGGGGCCCCTCGGGGATGAAAAACTGTTTTTT CSVGPLGDEKLFF
TRBJ1-1 . TRBD1 13 TRBV14 TGTGCCAGCAGCCTGACAGGGGGCACTGAAGCTTTCTTT CASSLTGGTEAFF
TRBJ2-3 . TRBD2 15 TRBV10-3 TGTGCCATCAGTGAGGGGGCGGGAGAGGGAGATACGCAGTATTTT CAISEGAGEGDTQYF
TRBJ1-2 . TRBD1 14 TRBV28 TGTGCCAGCAGTTATCGGGACAGAAACTATGGCTACACCTTC CASSYRDRNYGYTF
TRBJ2-5 . . 13 TRBV19 TGTGCCACTGCGGGTAGCTGGGAGGAGACCCAGTACTTC CATAGSWEETQYF
TRBJ2-3 . . 15 TRBV3-1/TRBV3-2 TGTGCCAGCGGAGACAGCCTTGACCCCACATATACGCAGTATTTT CASGDSLDPTYTQYF
TRBJ2-6 . . 18 TRBV28 TGTGCCAGCAGCATGGGGGGGACAGCACGCTCTGGGGCCAACGTCCTGACTTTC CASSMGGTARSGANVLTF
TRBJ2-7 . . 16 TRBV4-1 TGCGCCAGCAGCCAAGAATCCGGACACCCTTACTACGAGCAGTACTTC CASSQESGHPYYEQYF